The 3 T cell receptor beta chains below come from one sample, sequenced in a study of T-cell reconstitution after alpha-beta-depleted transplantation in children (dated by TCRdb to about 2016). Explained via the paper, the treatment or condition label denotes: allogeneic hematopoietic cell transplantation with graft depleted of TCRalphabeta T cells and CD19 B cells. Libraries were made using PCR. TCRdb records Illumina HiSeq 2500 as the sequencer. TCR library preparation used molecular barcoding, with unique molecular identifiers applied to normalize quantification of the TCRbeta repertoire. Using fastp trimming at Q25 and MiXCR clonotype assembly, TCRdb reanalyzed the public sequencing data and kept in-frame beta chains. Here each entry gathers all rows of one CDR3 protein and keeps the most common genes and DNA. For this sample the table gives 200,000 to 300,000 distinct CDR3 sequences, of which 25% were detected only once. The ten largest clones represent roughly 2.6% of the sample.

The sequenced sample was PBMCs, obtained before TCRalphabeta/CD19-depleted stem cell transplant. The receptors were sampled from a girl aged 2-10 years with Fanconi anemia, due to receive a stem cell transplant.

At least ten counts were recorded for this clonotype. The rearrangement links TRBV29-1 to TRBJ2-1, with 7 nucleotides matching TRBD1. CDR3 length: 12 residues. Losses at the gene ends were 7 bases for V and 8 bases for J; bases not matched to a gene: 8. The V gene's germline CDR1 is SQVTM and CDR2 ANQGSEA. The DNA of the CDR3 is TGCAGCGCCCCGACAGGGAGCGATGAGCAGTTCTTC. Translating gives CSAPTGSDEQFF.

The chain has TRBV20-1 and TRBJ2-7; 9 bases match TRBD2. Germline V CDR1 and CDR2: DFQATT, SNEGSKA (reference sequence). J was trimmed by 0 bases and V by 0 bases; bases with no gene match: 9. There are 17 residues in the CDR3. The CDR3 bases are TGCAGTGCTAGAGACGGGTCGGGACTAGCCTTCTCCTACGAGCAGTACTTC. Its protein is CSARDGSGLAFSYEQYF.

This clonotype was seen many times. The chain joins TRBV12-3 or TRBV12-4 to TRBJ1-1; D is ambiguous. CDR3 length: 16 amino acids. Trimming removed 0 bases at V and 1 base at J, with 12 bases between. The CDR3 reads CASSLARRAGNTEAFF. Written as DNA, the CDR3 is TGTGCCAGCAGTTTAGCCCGCCGGGCAGGGAACACTGAAGCTTTCTTT.